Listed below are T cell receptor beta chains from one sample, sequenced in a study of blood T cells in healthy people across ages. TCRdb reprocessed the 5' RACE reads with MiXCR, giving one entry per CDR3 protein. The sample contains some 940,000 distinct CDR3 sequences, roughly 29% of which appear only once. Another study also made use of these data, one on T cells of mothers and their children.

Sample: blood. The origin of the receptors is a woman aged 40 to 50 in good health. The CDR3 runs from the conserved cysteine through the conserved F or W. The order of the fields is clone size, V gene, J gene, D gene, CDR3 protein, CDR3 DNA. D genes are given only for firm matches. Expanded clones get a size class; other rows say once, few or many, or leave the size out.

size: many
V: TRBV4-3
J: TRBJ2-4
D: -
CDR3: CASSQVQAGDAKNIQYF
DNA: TGCGCCAGCAGCCAAGTACAGGCAGGTGACGCCAAAAACATTCAGTACTTC

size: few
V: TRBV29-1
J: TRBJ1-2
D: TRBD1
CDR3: CSVEGGTGPSRSYGYTF
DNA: TGCAGCGTTGAAGGAGGGACAGGGCCATCAAGGAGCTATGGCTACACCTTC

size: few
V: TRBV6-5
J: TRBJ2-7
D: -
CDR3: CASSYGGRGDLYEQYF
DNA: TGTGCCAGCAGTTACGGTGGGAGAGGGGACCTCTACGAGCAGTACTTC

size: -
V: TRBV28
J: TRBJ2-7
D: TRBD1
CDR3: CASLGLGQGATEQYF
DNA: TGTGCCAGTTTGGGACTCGGACAGGGGGCAACCGAGCAGTACTTC

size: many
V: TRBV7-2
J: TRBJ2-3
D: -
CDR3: CASSLKTAGTTQYF
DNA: TGTGCCAGCAGCTTAAAAACGGCGGGGACGACGCAGTATTTT

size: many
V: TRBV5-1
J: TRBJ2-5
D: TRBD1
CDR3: CASSLVIGTGLETQYF
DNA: TGCGCCAGCAGCTTGGTCATCGGGACAGGGTTGGAGACCCAGTACTTC

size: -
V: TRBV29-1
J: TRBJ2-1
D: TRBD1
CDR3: CSVEDPDRGRGYNEQFF
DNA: TGCAGCGTTGAAGACCCGGACAGGGGGCGCGGGTACAATGAGCAGTTCTTC

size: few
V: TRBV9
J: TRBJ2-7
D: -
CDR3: CASSADEAAEQYF
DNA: TGTGCCAGCTCCGCCGATGAGGCGGCCGAGCAGTACTTC

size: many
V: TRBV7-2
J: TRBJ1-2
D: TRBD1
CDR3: CASSFGTGKYGYTF
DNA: TGTGCCAGCAGCTTCGGGACAGGGAAGTATGGCTACACCTTC

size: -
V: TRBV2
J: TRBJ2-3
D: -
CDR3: CASLRGAKDTQYF
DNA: TGTGCCAGCCTCCGGGGGGCCAAAGATACGCAGTATTTT

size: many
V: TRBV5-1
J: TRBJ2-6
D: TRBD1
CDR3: CASSTGTGTGANVLTF
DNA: TGCGCCAGCAGCACCGGGACAGGGACTGGGGCCAACGTCCTGACTTTC

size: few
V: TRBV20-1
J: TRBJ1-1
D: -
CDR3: CSARRASQNTEAFF
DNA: TGCAGTGCTAGACGGGCCAGCCAAAACACTGAAGCTTTCTTT

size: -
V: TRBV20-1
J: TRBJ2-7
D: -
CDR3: CSATPGPPVEAQYF
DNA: TGCAGTGCTACGCCGGGACCCCCAGTAGAGGCCCAGTACTTC

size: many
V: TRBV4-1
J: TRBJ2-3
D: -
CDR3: CASSQELTLLHTDTQYF
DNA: TGCGCCAGCAGCCAAGAGCTCACACTCCTCCACACAGATACGCAGTATTTT

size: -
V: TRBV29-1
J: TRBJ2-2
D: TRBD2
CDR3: CSAKGRAPGTGELFF
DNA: TGCAGCGCAAAAGGGAGGGCCCCGGGCACCGGGGAGCTGTTTTTT

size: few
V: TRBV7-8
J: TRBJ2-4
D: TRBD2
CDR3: CASSLAGGGAVAKNIQYF
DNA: TGTGCCAGCAGCTTAGCGGGGGGAGGGGCCGTAGCCAAAAACATTCAGTACTTC

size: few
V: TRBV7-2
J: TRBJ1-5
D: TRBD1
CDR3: CASSLDLMTGIIQPQHF
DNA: TGTGCCAGCAGCTTAGATCTTATGACAGGGATTATCCAGCCCCAGCATTTT

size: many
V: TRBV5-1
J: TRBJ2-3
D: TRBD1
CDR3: CASSLQDRETDTQYF
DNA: TGCGCCAGCAGCTTGCAGGACAGGGAGACAGATACGCAGTATTTT

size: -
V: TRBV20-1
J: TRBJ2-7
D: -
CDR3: CSARGGGAYYEQYF
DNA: TGCAGTGCTAGAGGCGGGGGCGCCTACTACGAGCAGTACTTC

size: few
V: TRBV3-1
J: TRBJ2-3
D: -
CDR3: CASSRAAGGGGTDTQYF
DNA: TGTGCCAGCAGCCGAGCGGCAGGGGGAGGGGGCACAGATACGCAGTATTTT

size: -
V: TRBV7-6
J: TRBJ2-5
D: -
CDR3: CASSLGPGNQETQYF
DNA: TGTGCCAGCAGCTTAGGGCCGGGGAACCAAGAGACCCAGTACTTC

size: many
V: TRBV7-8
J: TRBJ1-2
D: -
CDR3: CASSLGSRNYGYTF
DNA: TGTGCCAGCAGCTTAGGAAGTCGGAACTATGGCTACACCTTC

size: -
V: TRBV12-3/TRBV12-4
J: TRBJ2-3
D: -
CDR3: CASSFRTASTDTQYF
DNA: TGTGCCAGCAGTTTTAGGACAGCGAGCACAGATACGCAGTATTTT

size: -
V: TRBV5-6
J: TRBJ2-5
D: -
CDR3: CASSWSGGNGETQYF
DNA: TGTGCCAGCAGCTGGTCAGGCGGGAACGGAGAGACCCAGTACTTC

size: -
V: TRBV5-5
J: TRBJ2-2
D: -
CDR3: CASSLDPGTNTGELFF
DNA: TGTGCCAGCAGCTTGGACCCGGGGACAAACACCGGGGAGCTGTTTTTT

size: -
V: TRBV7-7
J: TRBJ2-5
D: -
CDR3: CASSLGDPRNGETQYF
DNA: TGTGCTAGCAGCTTAGGCGACCCACGGAACGGAGAGACCCAGTACTTC

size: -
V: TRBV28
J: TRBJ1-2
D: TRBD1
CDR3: CASRPGGGEGDTF
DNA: TGTGCCAGCAGGCCAGGGGGCGGAGAGGGCGACACCTTC

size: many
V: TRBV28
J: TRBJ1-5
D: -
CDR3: CASSLPQGHRAYQPQHF
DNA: TGTGCCAGCAGTTTACCCCAGGGGCACCGCGCTTATCAGCCCCAGCATTTT

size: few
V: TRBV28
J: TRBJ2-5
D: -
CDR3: CASSSPGGWGTQYF
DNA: TGTGCCAGCAGTTCACCAGGAGGGTGGGGGACCCAGTACTTC

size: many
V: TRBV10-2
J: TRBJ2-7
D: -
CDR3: CASTNSYEQYF
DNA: TGCGCCAGCACTAACTCCTACGAGCAGTACTTC

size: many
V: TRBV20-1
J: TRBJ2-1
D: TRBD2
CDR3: CSARSSGVEVDEQFF
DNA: TGCAGTGCTAGGTCCAGCGGGGTAGAAGTAGATGAGCAGTTCTTC

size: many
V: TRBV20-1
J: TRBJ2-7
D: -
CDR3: CSARGQGDFNEQYF
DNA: TGCAGTGCTAGGGGGCAGGGGGACTTCAACGAGCAGTACTTC

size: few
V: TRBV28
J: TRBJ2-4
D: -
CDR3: CASNIVRENIQYF
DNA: TGTGCCAGCAATATCGTCAGGGAAAACATTCAGTACTTC

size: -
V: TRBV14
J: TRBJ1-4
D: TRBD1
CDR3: CASSPGQGAATNEKLFF
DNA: TGTGCCAGCAGCCCGGGACAGGGGGCCGCAACTAATGAAAAACTGTTTTTT

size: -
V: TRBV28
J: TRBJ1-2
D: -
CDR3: CASSLLSGGGYTF
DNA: TGTGCCAGCAGTTTACTGTCCGGGGGCGGCTACACCTTC

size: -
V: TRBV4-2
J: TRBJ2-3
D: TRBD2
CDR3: CASSQDRTSKDTQYF
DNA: TGTGCCAGCAGCCAAGATCGGACTAGCAAAGATACGCAGTATTTT

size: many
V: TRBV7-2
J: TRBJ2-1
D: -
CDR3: CASSGTTVSSYNEQFF
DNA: TGTGCCAGCAGCGGGACGACAGTTTCCTCCTACAATGAGCAGTTCTTC

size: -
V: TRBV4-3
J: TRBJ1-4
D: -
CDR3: CASSPQVGDDEKRFF
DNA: TGCGCCAGCAGCCCCCAGGTCGGGGACGATGAAAAACGGTTTTTT

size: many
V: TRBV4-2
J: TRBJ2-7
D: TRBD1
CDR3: CASSQAQGQYYEQYF
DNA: TGTGCCAGCAGCCAGGCCCAGGGACAGTATTACGAGCAGTACTTC

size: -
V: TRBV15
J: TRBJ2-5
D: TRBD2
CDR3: CATSRGISGRPQETQYF
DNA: TGTGCCACCAGCAGAGGTATAAGCGGGAGGCCACAAGAGACCCAGTACTTC

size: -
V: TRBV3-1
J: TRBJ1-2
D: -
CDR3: CASSQVARQPYGYTF
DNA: TGTGCCAGCAGCCAAGTAGCGAGGCAGCCCTATGGCTACACCTTC

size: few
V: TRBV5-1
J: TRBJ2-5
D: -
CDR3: CASSLGSLPGIQETQYF
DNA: TGCGCCAGCAGCTTGGGGTCGCTACCGGGAATACAAGAGACCCAGTACTTC